This T cell receptor beta chain was recorded in a study of blood T cell repertoires in COVID-19 (dated by TCRdb to about 2020). For the study in its entirety: Samples covering the acute and convalescent phases of COVID-19 were provided by collaborators in the United States, Italy and Spain. The material from the prospective study consisted of cDNA or gDNA derived from T cells, B-cell-depleted T cells, or PBMCs. Subjects who had been exposed to COVID-19, were actively infected with it, or had recovered from it provided the deeply sampled blood TCRbeta repertoires that made up the dataset. A freely available public database, intended as a resource for researchers studying the immune response to SARS-CoV-2, is where the repertoires were released. The samples were drawn from the first 160 participants of the ongoing ImmuneRACE study and from 1,254 subjects provided by 6 global collaborators. Sample metadata almost always included a de-identified subject ID, COVID-19 status, age in years and sex. HLA class I and class II types, where available, came from metadata supplied by the sample provider rather than from assay-based typing.

The immunoSEQ Assay, a bias-controlled multiplex PCR, was used to amplify TCRbeta CDR3 regions from genomic DNA. Concerning the study's data processing: Within the assay, amplification of reference gene primers was used to estimate how many nucleated cells each sample contained. To quantify the absolute abundance of each unique TCRbeta CDR3 rearrangement, sequence reads were collapsed and filtered. For each sample, productive Simpson clonality was calculated as the square root of Simpson's diversity index over productive rearrangements. This is the immuneACCESS table as TCRdb keeps it, with only in-frame sequences that have V and J called. A part of the clones is gone; compared with another copy, unresolved V genes explain less than half, and the rest is unexplained. V, J and clone size derive from that table, while D and trimming were established from the DNA sequence. In all, the sample holds about 250,000 clones, and around 80% of those were seen once. The ten biggest clones cover approximately 6% of the sample.

Whole blood was collected in K2EDTA tubes by collaborating institutions according to the institutions' own protocols. For TCRbeta analysis, collaborators shipped samples as frozen whole blood, isolated PBMCs, or DNA extracted from either of those sample types. This clone appeared a single time. Its antigen remains undetermined. Base qualities are not at hand, and no much larger clone is one base apart. Overall study results and their limits: How much clinical and demographic metadata was included differed by source and by participant, and the metadata was provided uncurated.

Sequencing was performed on peripheral blood. The receptor was derived from a man older than 75 with acute or convalescent COVID-19.

The DNA is as follows: TGTGCCAGCAGTGAAGCCAGCGGGGTGACCTACGAGCAGTACTTC. This encodes CASSEASGVTYEQYF. The chain uses TRBV6-1 and TRBJ2-7, with TRBD2 identical over 7 junction bases. CDR1 and CDR2 are read off the germline V gene as MNHNS and SASEGT. Compared with germline, V lacks 0 bases and J lacks 2 bases; bases without a gene match: 4. The CDR3 runs 15 amino acids, cysteine and phenylalanine included. The CDR3 DNA has 45 bases and is translated from base 1.